These T cell receptor beta chains were read from a single sample in a study of shared clonotypes between healthy human individuals. The method was immunoSEQ multiplex PCR; TCRdb's version includes in-frame clones alone and lacks a portion of them. Of roughly 76,000 clones in the sample, under 65% are singletons; the top ten hold roughly half. The sample was memory CD8+ T cells sorted from blood. Receptor source: a man aged 30 to 39 in good health. CDR3s include the opening cysteine and the closing phenylalanine or tryptophan. D genes are given only for firm matches. Size is stated for part of the rows, as once, few or many counts, or as a class when the clone is expanded.

j_call | clone_size | v_call | d_call | cdr3_nt | cdr3_aa
TRBJ2-7 | NA | TRBV4-1 | TRBD2 | TGCGCCAGCAGCCAAGAGTCTGGGCTAGCGGGAGAGCAGTACTTC | CASSQESGLAGEQYF
TRBJ2-7 | once | TRBV15 | TRBD2 | TGTGCCACCAGCAGAGATGTGACTAGCGACCCCTACGAGCAGTACTTC | CATSRDVTSDPYEQYF
TRBJ2-7 | NA | TRBV7-2 | NA | TGTGCCAGCGGCGGGGCCCTAGGGCAGTACTTC | CASGGALGQYF
TRBJ1-3 | NA | TRBV25-1 | NA | TGTGCCAGCAGTCCGATCGGAGGAAACACCATATATTTT | CASSPIGGNTIYF
TRBJ2-5 | NA | TRBV6-5 | TRBD2 | TGTGCCAGCAGTTACTTGGGGGGAGGGGAGACCCAGTACTTC | CASSYLGGGETQYF
TRBJ2-6 | once | TRBV5-1 | NA | TGCGCCAGCAGCTTGATTCCGGGGAGCTCTGGGGCCAACGTCCTGACTTTC | CASSLIPGSSGANVLTF
TRBJ1-1 | NA | TRBV28 | NA | TGTGCCAGCAGTTTAAGGATCTGGGACACTGAAGCTTTCTTT | CASSLRIWDTEAFF
TRBJ2-5 | NA | TRBV6-6 | NA | TGTGCCAGCAGTTACGGAAACCAAGAGACCCAGTACTTC | CASSYGNQETQYF
TRBJ1-5 | few | TRBV27 | NA | TGTGCCAGCAGCCATGGGGGGAATCAGCCCCAGCATTTT | CASSHGGNQPQHF
TRBJ1-4 | many | TRBV7-8 | TRBD1 | TGTGCCAGCAGCTGGAGCTCGGGACAGGGGCACCCTAATGAAAAACTGTTTTTT | CASSWSSGQGHPNEKLFF
TRBJ2-3 | few | TRBV6-4 | TRBD2 | TGTGCCAGCAGTACTAGCGGGAGCGCAACAGATACGCAGTATTTT | CASSTSGSATDTQYF
TRBJ2-7 | NA | TRBV14 | NA | TGTGCCAGCAGCCAAGTCCTTAACTCCTACGAGCAGTACTTC | CASSQVLNSYEQYF
TRBJ2-5 | NA | TRBV27 | NA | TGTGCCAGCAGTTCGGCGGAGACCCAGTACTTC | CASSSAETQYF
TRBJ2-5 | NA | TRBV9 | NA | TGTGCCAGCAGTATGGAAGGGGCCATCGCTCAGTACTTC | CASSMEGAIAQYF
TRBJ2-1 | NA | TRBV7-9 | NA | TGTGCCAGCAGCTTAGATGGTAGAGAGCAGTTCTTC | CASSLDGREQFF
TRBJ2-5 | NA | TRBV27 | TRBD1 | TGTGCCAGCAGCTATTCGACAGGGGTACAAGAGACCCAGTACTTC | CASSYSTGVQETQYF
TRBJ1-2 | NA | TRBV28 | NA | TGTGCCAGCAGTTTATCGGTGGGCGGCTACACCTTC | CASSLSVGGYTF
TRBJ2-1 | NA | TRBV16 | NA | TGTGCCAGCAGCCAACGGGACGGGTTGGGCGATGAGCAGTTCTTC | CASSQRDGLGDEQFF
TRBJ2-7 | few | TRBV6-1 | NA | TGTGCCAGCAGGAAATACGAGCAGTACTTC | CASRKYEQYF
TRBJ1-4 | NA | TRBV4-1 | NA | TGCGCCAGCAGCCAAGATTCAATTGGGTGGCAATGGGAAAAACTGTTTTTT | CASSQDSIGWQWEKLFF
TRBJ2-7 | once | TRBV7-8 | TRBD2 | TGTGCCAGCAGCTTAGACTTCCTGTGGACTAGCGGGAGACCTTACGAGCAGTACTTC | CASSLDFLWTSGRPYEQYF
TRBJ1-2 | NA | TRBV6-5 | NA | TGTGCCAGCTCCAGGCAAGGGGGGGATAGCTATGGCTACACCTTC | CASSRQGGDSYGYTF
TRBJ2-7 | NA | TRBV5-4 | NA | TGTGCCAGCAGCTTGGTGCGGGACAGCGAGCAGTACTTC | CASSLVRDSEQYF
TRBJ2-5 | NA | TRBV7-8 | NA | TGTGCCAGCAGCGAGCAGGGGGGGGAGGGCTTCCAAGGAGAGACCCAGTACTTC | CASSEQGGEGFQGETQYF